The source of this T cell receptor (beta chain) is a study of blood T cell repertoires in COVID-19. As for the study in general: The samples span acute and convalescent COVID-19 from the United States, Italy and Spain. PBMCs, B-cell-depleted T cells, or T cells provided the cDNA or gDNA that made up the material.

To note about this clone: One end of the junction varies from germline; a read error may be responsible.

Authors' processing steps: By means of reference gene primer amplification, nucleated cell counts were estimated. Here immunoSEQ multiplex PCR was the method, and the copy in TCRdb shows in-frame clones only, minus some. V, J and clone size are those of that table, while D and trimming were read from the DNA. The sample lists 9,500 to 15,000 clones, around 90% seen once, with roughly 15% in the top ten. From germline, CDR1 is SSHAT and CDR2 FNYEAQ (reference sequence). CDR3 length equals 15 residues. This clonotype originated in a man in his 70s with active COVID-19. Sequenced input: peripheral blood. This chain joins TRBV7-7 and TRBJ2-2; D ambiguous. The CDR3 nucleotides are TGTGCTAGCAGCCTCAATAGACTGAACACCGGGGAGCTGTTTTTT. This gives the protein CASSLNRLNTGELFF.